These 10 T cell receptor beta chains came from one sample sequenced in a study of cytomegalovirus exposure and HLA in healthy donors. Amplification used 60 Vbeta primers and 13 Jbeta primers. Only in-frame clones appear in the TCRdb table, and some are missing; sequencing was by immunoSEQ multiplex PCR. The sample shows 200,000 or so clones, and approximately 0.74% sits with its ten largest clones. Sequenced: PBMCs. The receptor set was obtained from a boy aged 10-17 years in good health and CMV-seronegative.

The CDR3 DNA is TGTGCCAGCAGGCCCCCGGACGGGGTCTACGAGCAGTACTTC. It translates to CASRPPDGVYEQYF. The chain employs TRBV6-5 and TRBJ2-7, with D perhaps matching TRBD2 (5 bases). CDR1 MNHEY and CDR2 SVGAGI come from the germline V gene. The CDR3 spans 14 residues. The V and J ends lost 6 bases and 3 bases respectively, with 15 bases between them.

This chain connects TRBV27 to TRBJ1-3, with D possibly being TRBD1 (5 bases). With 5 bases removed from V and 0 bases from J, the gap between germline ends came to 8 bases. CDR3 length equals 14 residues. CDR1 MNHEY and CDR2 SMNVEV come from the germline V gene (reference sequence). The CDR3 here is CASSQRGSGNTIYF. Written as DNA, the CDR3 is TGTGCCAGCAGTCAAAGGGGCTCTGGAAACACCATATATTTT.

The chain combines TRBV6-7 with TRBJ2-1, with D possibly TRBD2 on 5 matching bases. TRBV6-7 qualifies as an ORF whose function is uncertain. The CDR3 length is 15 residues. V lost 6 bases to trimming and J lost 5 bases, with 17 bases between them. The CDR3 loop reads CASSTSCRGDNEQFF. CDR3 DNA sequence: TGTGCCAGCAGCACTTCTTGTCGGGGTGACAATGAGCAGTTCTTC.

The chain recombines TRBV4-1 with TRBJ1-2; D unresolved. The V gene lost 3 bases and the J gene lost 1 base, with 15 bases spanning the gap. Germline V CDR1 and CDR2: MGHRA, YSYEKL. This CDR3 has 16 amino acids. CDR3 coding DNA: TGCGCCAGCAGCCAGGCCCCTCACCAAGATAACTATGGCTACACCTTC. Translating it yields CASSQAPHQDNYGYTF.

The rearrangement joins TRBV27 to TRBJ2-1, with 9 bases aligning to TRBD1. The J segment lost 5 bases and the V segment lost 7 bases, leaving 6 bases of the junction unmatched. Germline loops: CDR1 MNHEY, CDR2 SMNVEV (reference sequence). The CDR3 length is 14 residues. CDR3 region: CASTPWDRDNEQFF. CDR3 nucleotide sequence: TGTGCCAGCACCCCTTGGGACAGGGACAATGAGCAGTTCTTC.

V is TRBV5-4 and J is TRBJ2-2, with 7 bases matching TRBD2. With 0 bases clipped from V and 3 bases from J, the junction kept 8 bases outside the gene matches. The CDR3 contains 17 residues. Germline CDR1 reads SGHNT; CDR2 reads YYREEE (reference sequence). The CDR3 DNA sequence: TGTGCCAGCAGCTTGGCCCAAGCGGGGTGGGACACCGGGGAGCTGTTTTTT. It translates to CASSLAQAGWDTGELFF.

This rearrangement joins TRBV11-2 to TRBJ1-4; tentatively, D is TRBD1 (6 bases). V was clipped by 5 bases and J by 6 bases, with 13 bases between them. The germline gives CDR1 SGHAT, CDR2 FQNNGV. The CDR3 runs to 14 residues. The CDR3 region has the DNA TGTGCCAGCAGCCGCTTGGGGGCTTATGAAAAACTGTTTTTT. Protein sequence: CASSRLGAYEKLFF.

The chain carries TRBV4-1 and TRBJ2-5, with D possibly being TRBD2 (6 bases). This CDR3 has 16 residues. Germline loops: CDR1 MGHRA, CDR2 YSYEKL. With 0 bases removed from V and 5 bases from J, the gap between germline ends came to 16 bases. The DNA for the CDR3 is TGCGCCAGCAGCCAAGACGGGGCTTTTGGGGGGGAGACCCAGTACTTC. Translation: CASSQDGAFGGETQYF.

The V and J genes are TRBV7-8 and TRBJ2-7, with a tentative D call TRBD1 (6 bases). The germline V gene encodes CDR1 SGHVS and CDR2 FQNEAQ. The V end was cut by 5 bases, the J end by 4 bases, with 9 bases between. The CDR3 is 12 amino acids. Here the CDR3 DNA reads TGTGCCAGCAGCCGGGACACTTACGAGCAGTACTTC. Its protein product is CASSRDTYEQYF. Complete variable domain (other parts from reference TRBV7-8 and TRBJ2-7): GAGVSQSPRYKVAKRGQDVALRCDPISGHVSLFWYQQALGQGPEFLTYFQNEAQLDKSGLPSDRFFAERPEGSVSTLKIQRTQQEDSAVYLCASSRDTYEQYFGPGTRLTVT.

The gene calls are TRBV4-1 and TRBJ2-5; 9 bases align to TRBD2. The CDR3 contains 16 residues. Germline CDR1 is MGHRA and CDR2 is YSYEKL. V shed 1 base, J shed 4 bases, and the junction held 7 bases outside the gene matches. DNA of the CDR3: TGCGCCAGCAGCCAAGTAGAAGCGGGGGGCCTAGAGACCCAGTACTTC. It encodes CASSQVEAGGLETQYF.